The T cell receptor beta chain under discussion was sequenced for a study of long-term antiretroviral therapy in people with HIV (dated by TCRdb to 2022 to 2024). Concerning the study at large: Collection of the earliest samples took place about a decade ahead of the 2015 WHO recommendation for immediate ART, at a time when ART was typically delayed until CD4 counts fell. A retrospective serial study tested whether changes in peripheral blood TRB repertoire composition and diversity were associated with ART initiation and durable HIV suppression. The cohort contributed over 150 cryopreserved PBMC samples from under 35 adults with confirmed HIV infection, collected serially over a mean of about 6 years (range 1-12). Among the approximately 32 participants with HIV, over nine were female. No cross-contamination during QIAcube processing turned up in test extractions that ran a monoclonal T-cell line alongside 25 to 35 polyclonal samples. Overall results and qualifications from the work: At every time point, the repertoire was dominated by expanded TRB clones first identified before ART initiation, although this dominance fluctuated and, in many PLHIV, declined after ART. Narrower CDR3 length ranges were observed in HIV repertoires than in controls, and an antigen-experienced repertoire with only a slight naive shift after ART was suggested by the network structure. Inferences about post-ART repertoire changes are limited because no data were available on ART adherence, viral resistance or therapy changes. The samples span the years 2004 to 2017, and the ART regimens used may be less effective than current regimens. Since PBMC availability was limited, sequencing covered only the TCR beta chain, with no alpha chain pairing. Because pre-ART samples had limited cell numbers, profiling was done on unsorted PBMC rather than on sorted CD4+ and CD8+ T cells. Starting ART was linked to a significant rise in TRB diversity, yet even after long-term ART the diversity remained significantly lower than in transplant donor controls.

For this clone: Its recognized antigen is unknown. Base qualities are not recorded, but no much larger clone differs from it by a single base.

The immunoSEQ hsTCRB v3.0 assay was used at survey level resolution for TRB variable region sequencing. The target sequencing depth for TRB was about 40,000-55,000 T-cell genomes per sample. Pooled TRB libraries were sequenced on an Illumina MiSeq with a v3 150-cycle kit. Processing in the source paper ran as follows. Repertoire analysis was run in R within a reproducible Nextflow workflow that covered QC, data transformation and analysis. Custom analyses were implemented in LymphoSeq2, an R package for AIRR-Seq data exploration. Four samples that yielded fewer than 5000 total TRB sequences were excluded, so that about 200 HIV repertoires were analyzed. Among the approximately 200 retained HIV repertoires, approximately 57 were collected before ART initiation and 129 were collected after ART initiation. Repertoires were downsampled to 5000 TRB nucleotide sequences, and summary statistics were averaged over 100 downsampling iterations. TRB sequences were retained for analysis only if CDR3 regions of at least seven amino acids were present. Two measures captured diversity: a Shannon entropy-derived clonality score and the Gini coefficient. Repertoire networks linked the top 5000 CDR3 amino acid sequences whenever two sequences differed by an edit distance of one. For TRB CDR3 amino acid sequences, antigen specificity groups and MHC restriction were predicted with GLIPH2. To flag known CMV, EBV, HIV or tissue antigen associations, CDR3 amino acid sequences were matched against VDJdb and McPAS-TCR. Pre-ART, post-ART and control groups were compared with Wilcoxon signed-rank tests and Holm-Bonferroni correction. Held by TCRdb, this immuneACCESS table contains in-frame sequences only and omits some clones. Under half of the omission traces to an unresolved V gene where checked; the cause of the rest is unknown. V, J and clone size are taken as reported in that table, and D and trimming were inferred from the DNA itself. The sample contains 20,000 to 25,000 clones, about four fifths of them found a single time. Around 6% of the sample is in the top ten clones.

Inclusion was restricted to participants for whom at least one PBMC sample before ART initiation and at least two post-ART samples were available. All participants with HIV were treated in the United States of America. Before DNA extraction, cryopreserved samples of about 0.95-10 million PBMC were thawed and washed. At the time of the earliest PBMC sample for each participant with HIV, ages ranged from roughly 23 to 60 years. PBMC samples from each participant spanned 1-4 timepoints before ART initiation and 2-8 timepoints after ART initiation, with a median of 7 samples. For every participant, serial HIV viral load, CD4+ T-cell count, ART history and demographic data were obtained. Genomic DNA was extracted from unsorted PBMC with a Qiagen kit on a QIAcube, processed in batches of 12 samples. This TCR came from a man aged 25 to 40 with HIV. The sequences come from unsorted PBMCs, collected 0.7 years before starting antiretroviral therapy.

The DNA sequence is TGTGCCAGCAGCCCGGGGACTAGCGGTGGCACCGGGGAGCTGTTTTTT. This gives the protein CASSPGTSGGTGELFF. The rearrangement joined TRBV7-7 to TRBJ2-2; 11 bases in between match TRBD2. Trimming takes 5 bases off V and 4 bases off J; junction bases not matched to a gene: 6. From its cysteine to its phenylalanine, the CDR3 spans 16 amino acids. Left in the record is the CDR3 DNA by itself, 48 bases read in frame from the first base. From a lookup of the germline V gene (reference sequence), CDR1 and CDR2 are SSHAT and FNYEAQ.